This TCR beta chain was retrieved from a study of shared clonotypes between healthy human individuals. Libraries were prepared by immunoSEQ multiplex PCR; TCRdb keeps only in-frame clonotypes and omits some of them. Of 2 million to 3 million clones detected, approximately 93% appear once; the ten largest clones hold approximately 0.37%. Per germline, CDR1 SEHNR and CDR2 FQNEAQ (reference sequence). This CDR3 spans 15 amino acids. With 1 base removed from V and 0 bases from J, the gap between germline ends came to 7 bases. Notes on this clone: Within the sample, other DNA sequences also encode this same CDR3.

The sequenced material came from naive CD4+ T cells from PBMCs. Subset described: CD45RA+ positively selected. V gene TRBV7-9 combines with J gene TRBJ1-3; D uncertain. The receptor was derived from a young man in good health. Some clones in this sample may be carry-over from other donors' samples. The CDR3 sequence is CASSLVAGSGNTIYF. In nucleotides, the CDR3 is TGTGCCAGCAGCTTAGTGGCCGGCTCTGGAAACACCATATATTTT. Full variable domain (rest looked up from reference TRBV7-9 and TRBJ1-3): DTGVSQNPRHKITKRGQNVTFRCDPISEHNRLYWYRQTLGQGPEFLTYFQNEAQLEKSRLLSDRFSAERPKGSFSTLEIQRTEQGDSAMYLCASSLVAGSGNTIYFGEGSWLTVV.